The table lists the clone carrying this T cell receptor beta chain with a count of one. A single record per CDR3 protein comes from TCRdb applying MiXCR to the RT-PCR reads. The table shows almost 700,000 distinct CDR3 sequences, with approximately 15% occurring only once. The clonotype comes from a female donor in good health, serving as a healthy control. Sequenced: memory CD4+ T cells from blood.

The CDR3 DNA reads TGTGCCAGTAGTGGTGAGGGGCGGCTTTACAGTGAAGCTTTCTTT. This sequence encodes CASSGEGRLYSEAFF. The gene calls are TRBV12-3 or TRBV12-4 and TRBJ1-1; tentative D call: TRBD1 (5 bases). Trimming took off 9 bases at V and 7 bases at J, with 24 bases between the two ends. This CDR3 is built from 15 residues.